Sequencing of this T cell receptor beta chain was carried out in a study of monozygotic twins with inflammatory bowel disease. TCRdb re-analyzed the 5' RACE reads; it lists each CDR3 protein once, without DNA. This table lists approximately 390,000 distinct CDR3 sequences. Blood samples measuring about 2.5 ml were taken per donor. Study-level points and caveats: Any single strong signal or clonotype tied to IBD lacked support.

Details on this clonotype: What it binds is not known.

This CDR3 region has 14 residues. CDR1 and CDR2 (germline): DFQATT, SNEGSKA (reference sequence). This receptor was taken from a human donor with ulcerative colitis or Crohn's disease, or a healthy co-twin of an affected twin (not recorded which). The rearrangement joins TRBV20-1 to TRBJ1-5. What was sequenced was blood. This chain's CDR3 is CSATISASNQPQHF.